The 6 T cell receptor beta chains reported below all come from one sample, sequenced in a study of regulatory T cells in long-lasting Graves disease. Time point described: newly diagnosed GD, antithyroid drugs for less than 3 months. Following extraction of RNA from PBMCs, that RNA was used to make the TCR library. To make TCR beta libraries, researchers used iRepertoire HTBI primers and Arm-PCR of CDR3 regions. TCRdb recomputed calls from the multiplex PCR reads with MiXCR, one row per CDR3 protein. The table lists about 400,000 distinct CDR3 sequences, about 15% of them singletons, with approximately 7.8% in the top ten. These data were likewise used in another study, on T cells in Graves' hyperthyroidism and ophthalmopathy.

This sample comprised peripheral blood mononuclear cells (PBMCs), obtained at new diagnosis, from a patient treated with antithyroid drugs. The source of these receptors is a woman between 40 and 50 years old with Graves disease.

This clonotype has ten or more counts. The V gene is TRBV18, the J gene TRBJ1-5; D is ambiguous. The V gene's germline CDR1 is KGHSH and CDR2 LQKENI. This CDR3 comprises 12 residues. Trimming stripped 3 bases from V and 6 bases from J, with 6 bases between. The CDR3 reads CASSPAGQPQHF. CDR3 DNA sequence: TGTGCCAGCTCACCCGCAGGTCAGCCCCAGCATTTT.

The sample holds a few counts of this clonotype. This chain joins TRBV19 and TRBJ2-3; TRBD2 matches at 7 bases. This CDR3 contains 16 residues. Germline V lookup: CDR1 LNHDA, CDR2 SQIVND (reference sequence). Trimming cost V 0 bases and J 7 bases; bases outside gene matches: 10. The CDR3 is CASSIDAGELYNTQYF. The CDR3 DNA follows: TGTGCCAGTAGTATAGATGCGGGAGAGTTATACAATACGCAGTATTTT.

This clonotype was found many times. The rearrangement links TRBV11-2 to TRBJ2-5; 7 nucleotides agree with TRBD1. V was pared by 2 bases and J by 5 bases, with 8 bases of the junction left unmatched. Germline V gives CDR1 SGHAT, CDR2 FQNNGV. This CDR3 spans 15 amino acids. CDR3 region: CASSLNRGASETQYF. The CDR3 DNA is TGTGCCAGCAGCTTAAACAGGGGCGCGTCGGAGACCCAGTACTTC.

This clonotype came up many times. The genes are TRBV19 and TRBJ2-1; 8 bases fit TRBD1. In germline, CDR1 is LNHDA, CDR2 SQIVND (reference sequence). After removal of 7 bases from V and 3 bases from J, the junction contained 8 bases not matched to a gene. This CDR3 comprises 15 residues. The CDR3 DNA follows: TGTGCCAGTACCCCGGACAGGGAATACTACAATGAGCAGTTCTTC. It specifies CASTPDREYYNEQFF.

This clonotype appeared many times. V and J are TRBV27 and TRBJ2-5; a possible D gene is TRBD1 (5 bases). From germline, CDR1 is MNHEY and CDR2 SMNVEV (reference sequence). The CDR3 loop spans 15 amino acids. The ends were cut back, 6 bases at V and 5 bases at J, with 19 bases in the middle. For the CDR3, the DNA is TGTGCCAGCAGGCCGCGAACAGGATTCCTCGAGACCCAGTACTTC. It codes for CASRPRTGFLETQYF.

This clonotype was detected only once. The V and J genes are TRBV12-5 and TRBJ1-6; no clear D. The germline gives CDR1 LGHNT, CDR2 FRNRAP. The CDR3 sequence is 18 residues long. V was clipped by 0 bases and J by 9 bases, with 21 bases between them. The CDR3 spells CASGLVRRHNPSLSPLHF. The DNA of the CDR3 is TGTGCTAGTGGTTTGGTTAGGCGCCATAACCCGTCCCTTTCACCCCTCCACTTT. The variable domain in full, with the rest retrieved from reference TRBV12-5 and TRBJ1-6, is DARVTQTPRHKVTEMGQEVTMRCQPILGHNTVFWYRQTMMQGLELLAYFRNRAPLDDSGMPKDRFSAEMPDATLATLKIQPSEPRDSAVYFCASGLVRRHNPSLSPLHFGNGTRLTVT.